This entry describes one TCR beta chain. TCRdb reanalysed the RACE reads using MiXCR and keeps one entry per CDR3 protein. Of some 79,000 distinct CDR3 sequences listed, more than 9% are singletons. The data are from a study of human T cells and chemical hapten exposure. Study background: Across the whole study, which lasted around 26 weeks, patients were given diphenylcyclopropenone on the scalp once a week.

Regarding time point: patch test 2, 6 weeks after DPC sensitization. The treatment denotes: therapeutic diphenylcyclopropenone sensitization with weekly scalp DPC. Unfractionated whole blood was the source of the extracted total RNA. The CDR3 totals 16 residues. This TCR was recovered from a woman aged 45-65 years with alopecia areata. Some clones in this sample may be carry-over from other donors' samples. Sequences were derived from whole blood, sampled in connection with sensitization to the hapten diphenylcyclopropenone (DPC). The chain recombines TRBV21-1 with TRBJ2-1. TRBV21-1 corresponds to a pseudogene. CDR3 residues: CASSKARRISYNEQFF. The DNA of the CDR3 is TGTGCCAGCAGCAAAGCTCGGCGGATCTCCTACAATGAGCAGTTCTTC.